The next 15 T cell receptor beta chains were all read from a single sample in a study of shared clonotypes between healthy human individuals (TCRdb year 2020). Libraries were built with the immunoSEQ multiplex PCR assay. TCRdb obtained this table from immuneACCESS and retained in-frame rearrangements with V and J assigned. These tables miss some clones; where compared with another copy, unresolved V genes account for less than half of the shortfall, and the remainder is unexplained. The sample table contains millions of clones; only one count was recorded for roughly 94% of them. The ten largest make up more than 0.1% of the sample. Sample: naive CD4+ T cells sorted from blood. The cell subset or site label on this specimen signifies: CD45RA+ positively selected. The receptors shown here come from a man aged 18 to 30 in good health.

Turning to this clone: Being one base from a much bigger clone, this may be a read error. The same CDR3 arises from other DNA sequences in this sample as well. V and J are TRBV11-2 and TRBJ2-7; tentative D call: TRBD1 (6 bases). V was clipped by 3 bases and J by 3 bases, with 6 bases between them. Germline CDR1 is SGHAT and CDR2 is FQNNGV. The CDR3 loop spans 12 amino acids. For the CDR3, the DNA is TGTGCCAGCAGCTTGACAGGCTACGAGCAGTACTTC. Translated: CASSLTGYEQYF.

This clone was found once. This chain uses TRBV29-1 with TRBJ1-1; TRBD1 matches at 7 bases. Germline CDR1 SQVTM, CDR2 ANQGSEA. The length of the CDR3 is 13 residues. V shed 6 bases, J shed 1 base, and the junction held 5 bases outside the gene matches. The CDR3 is CSVTTGKNTEAFF. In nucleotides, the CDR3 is TGCAGCGTCACGACAGGGAAGAACACTGAAGCTTTCTTT.

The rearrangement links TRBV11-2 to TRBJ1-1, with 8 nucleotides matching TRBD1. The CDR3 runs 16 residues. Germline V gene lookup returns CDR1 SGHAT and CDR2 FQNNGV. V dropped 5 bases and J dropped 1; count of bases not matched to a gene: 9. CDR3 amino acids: CASSLRTGLGNTEAFF. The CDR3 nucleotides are TGTGCCAGCAGCCTCAGGACAGGGCTGGGGAACACTGAAGCTTTCTTT. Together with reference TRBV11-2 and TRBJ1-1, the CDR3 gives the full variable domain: EAGVAQSPRYKIIEKRQSVAFWCNPISGHATLYWYQQILGQGPKLLIQFQNNGVVDDSQLPKDRFSAERLKGVDSTLKIQPAKLEDSAVYLCASSLRTGLGNTEAFFGQGTRLTVV.

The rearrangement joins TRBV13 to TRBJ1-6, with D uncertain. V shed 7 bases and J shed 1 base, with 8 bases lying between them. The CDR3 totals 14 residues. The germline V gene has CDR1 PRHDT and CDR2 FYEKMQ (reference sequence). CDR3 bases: TGTGCCAGCACCTCGAGTTCCTATAATTCACCCCTCCACTTT. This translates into CASTSSSYNSPLHF.

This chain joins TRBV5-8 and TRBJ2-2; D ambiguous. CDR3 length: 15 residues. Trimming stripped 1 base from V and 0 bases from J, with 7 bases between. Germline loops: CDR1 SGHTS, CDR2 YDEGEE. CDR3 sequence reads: CASSLKESNTGELFF. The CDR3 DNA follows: TGTGCCAGCAGCTTGAAGGAGTCGAACACCGGGGAGCTGTTTTTT.

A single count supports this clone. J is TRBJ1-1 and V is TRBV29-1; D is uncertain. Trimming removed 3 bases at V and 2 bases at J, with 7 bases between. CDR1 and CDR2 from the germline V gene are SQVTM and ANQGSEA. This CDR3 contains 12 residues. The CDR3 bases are TGCAGCGTTGAGAGGATAAACACTGAAGCTTTCTTT. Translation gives CSVERINTEAFF.

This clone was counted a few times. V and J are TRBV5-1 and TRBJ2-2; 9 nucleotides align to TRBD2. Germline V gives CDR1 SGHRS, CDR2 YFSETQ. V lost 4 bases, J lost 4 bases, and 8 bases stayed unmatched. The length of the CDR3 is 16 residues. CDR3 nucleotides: TGCGCCAGCAGCAGGGTAGCGGGAGCTCGCACCGGGGAGCTGTTTTTT. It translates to CASSRVAGARTGELFF.

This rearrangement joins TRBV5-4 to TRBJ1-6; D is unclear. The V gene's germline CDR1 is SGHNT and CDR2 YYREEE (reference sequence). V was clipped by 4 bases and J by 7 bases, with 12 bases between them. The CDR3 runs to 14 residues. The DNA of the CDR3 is TGTGCCAGCAGCGACCAATCGGCAAATTCACCCCTCCACTTT. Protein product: CASSDQSANSPLHF.

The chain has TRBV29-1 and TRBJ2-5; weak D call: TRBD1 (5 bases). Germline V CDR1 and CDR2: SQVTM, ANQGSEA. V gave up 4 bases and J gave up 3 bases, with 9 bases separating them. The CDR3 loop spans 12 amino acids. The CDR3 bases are TGCAGCGTTGGCAGGGCCAAAGAGACCCAGTACTTC. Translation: CSVGRAKETQYF. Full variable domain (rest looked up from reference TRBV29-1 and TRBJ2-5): SAVISQKPSRDICQRGTSLTIQCQVDSQVTMMFWYRQQPGQSLTLIATANQGSEATYESGFVIDKFPISRPNLTFSTLTVSNMSPEDSSIYLCSVGRAKETQYFGPGTRLLVL.

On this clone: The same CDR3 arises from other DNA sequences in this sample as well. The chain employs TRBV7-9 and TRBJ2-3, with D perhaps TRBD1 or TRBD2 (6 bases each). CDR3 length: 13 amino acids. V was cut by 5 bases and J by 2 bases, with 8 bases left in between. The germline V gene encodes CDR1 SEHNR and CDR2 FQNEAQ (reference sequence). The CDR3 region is CASSRGVTDTQYF. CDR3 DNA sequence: TGTGCCAGCAGCAGGGGGGTCACAGATACGCAGTATTTT.

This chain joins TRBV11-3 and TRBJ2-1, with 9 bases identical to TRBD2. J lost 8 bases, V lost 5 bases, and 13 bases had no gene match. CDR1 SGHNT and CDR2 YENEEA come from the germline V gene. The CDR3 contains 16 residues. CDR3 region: CASSPGTGGRADEQFF. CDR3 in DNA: TGTGCCAGCAGCCCAGGGACGGGCGGGAGGGCCGATGAGCAGTTCTTC.

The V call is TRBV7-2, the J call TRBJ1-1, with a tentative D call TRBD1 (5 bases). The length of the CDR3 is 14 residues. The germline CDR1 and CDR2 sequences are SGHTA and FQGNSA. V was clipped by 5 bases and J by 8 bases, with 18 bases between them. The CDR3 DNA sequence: TGTGCCAGCAGCGCGTTCCAAGGGGCACTGGAAGCTTTCTTT. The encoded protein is CASSAFQGALEAFF.

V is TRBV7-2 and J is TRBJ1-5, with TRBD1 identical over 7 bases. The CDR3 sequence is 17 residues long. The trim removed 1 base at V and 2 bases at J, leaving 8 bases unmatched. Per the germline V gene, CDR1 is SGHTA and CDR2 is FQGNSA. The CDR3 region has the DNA TGTGCCAGCAGCTTAGGACTACAGGGGAAGCGCAATCAGCCCCAGCATTTT. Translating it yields CASSLGLQGKRNQPQHF.

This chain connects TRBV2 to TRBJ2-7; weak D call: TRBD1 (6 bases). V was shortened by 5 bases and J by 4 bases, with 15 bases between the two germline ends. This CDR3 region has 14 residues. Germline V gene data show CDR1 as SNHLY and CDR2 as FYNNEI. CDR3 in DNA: TGTGCCAGCAGTACCCAGGGGCCAGATTACGAGCAGTACTTC. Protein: CASSTQGPDYEQYF.

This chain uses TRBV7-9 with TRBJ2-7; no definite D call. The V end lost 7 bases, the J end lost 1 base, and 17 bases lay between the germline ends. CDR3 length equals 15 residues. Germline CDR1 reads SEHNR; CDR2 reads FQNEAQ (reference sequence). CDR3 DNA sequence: TGTGCCAGCACCCCGGTGAGCACGATTTCCTACGAGCAGTACTTC. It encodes CASTPVSTISYEQYF. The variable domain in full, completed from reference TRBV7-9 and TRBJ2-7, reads DTGVSQNPRHKITKRGQNVTFRCDPISEHNRLYWYRQTLGQGPEFLTYFQNEAQLEKSRLLSDRFSAERPKGSFSTLEIQRTEQGDSAMYLCASTPVSTISYEQYFGPGTRLTVT.